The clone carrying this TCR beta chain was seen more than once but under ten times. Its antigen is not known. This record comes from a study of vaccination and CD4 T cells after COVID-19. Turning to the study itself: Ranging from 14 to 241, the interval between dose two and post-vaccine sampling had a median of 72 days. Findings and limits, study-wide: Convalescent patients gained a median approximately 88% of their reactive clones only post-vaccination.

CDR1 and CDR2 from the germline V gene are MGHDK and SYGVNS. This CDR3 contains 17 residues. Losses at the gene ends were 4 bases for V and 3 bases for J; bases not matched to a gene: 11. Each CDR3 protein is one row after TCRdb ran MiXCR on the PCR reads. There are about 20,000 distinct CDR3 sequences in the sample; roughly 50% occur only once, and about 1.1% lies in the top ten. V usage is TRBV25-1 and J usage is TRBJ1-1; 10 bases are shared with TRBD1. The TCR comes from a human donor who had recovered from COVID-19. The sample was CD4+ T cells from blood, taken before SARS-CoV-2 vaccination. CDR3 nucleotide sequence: TGTGCCAGCAGTGTTGGGCCCCGACAGGGGGCGGACACTGAAGCTTTCTTT. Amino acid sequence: CASSVGPRQGADTEAFF.